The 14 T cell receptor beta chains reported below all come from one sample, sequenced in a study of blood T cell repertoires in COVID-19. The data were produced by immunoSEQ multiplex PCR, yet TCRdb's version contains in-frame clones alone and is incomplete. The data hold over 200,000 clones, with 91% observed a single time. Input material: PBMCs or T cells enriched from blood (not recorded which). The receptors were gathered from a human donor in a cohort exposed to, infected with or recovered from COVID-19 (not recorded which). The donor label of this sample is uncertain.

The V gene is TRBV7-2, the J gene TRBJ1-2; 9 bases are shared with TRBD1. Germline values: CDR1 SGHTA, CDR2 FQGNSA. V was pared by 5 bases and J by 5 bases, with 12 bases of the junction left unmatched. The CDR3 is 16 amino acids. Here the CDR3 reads CASSKRDREWGYGYTF. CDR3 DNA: TGTGCCAGCAGCAAACGGGACAGGGAATGGGGTTATGGCTACACCTTC.

This chain's CDR3 is CASSPSFGANQPQHF. DNA for the CDR3: TGTGCCAGCAGTCCTTCATTTGGGGCCAATCAGCCCCAGCATTTT. The chain combines TRBV28 with TRBJ1-5, with D possibly matching TRBD1 (5 bases). This CDR3 contains 15 residues. The V end lost 5 bases, the J end lost 3 bases, and 14 bases lay between the germline ends. CDR1 and CDR2 from the germline V gene are MDHEN and SYDVKM.

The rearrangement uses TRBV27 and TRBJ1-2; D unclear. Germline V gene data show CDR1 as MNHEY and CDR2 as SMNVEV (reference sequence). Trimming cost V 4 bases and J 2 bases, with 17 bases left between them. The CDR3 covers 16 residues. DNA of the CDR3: TGTGCCAGCAGTTCATATGCGGACGGAGGGAACTATGGCTACACCTTC. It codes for CASSSYADGGNYGYTF.

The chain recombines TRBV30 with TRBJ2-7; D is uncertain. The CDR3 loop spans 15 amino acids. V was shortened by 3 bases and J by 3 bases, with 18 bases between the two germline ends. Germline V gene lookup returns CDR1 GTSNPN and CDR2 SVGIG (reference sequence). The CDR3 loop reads CAWSSPWAPNYEQYF. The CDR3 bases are TGTGCCTGGAGCTCCCCATGGGCACCGAACTACGAGCAGTACTTC.

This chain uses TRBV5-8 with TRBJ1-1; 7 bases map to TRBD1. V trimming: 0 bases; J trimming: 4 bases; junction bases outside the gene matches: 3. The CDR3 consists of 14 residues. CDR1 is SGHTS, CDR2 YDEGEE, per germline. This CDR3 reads CASSLGQGVTEAFF. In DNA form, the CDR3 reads TGTGCCAGCAGCTTGGGCCAGGGGGTCACTGAAGCTTTCTTT.

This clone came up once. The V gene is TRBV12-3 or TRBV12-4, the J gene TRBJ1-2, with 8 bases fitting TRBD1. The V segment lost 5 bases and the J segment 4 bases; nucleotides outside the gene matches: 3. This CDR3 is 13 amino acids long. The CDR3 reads CASSQGASYGYTF. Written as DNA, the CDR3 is TGTGCCAGCAGTCAGGGGGCCTCCTATGGCTACACCTTC.

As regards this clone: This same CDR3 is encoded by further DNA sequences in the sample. CDR3 nucleotide sequence: TGTGCCTGGAGTGTAAGGCAGGGGGCCCTTGATGGCTACACCTTC. As protein: CAWSVRQGALDGYTF. This sequence joins TRBV30 and TRBJ1-2; 8 positions match TRBD1. The germline gives CDR1 GTSNPN, CDR2 SVGIG (reference sequence). This CDR3 comprises 15 residues. Unmatched junction bases numbered 9, after V lost 0 bases and J lost 6 bases.

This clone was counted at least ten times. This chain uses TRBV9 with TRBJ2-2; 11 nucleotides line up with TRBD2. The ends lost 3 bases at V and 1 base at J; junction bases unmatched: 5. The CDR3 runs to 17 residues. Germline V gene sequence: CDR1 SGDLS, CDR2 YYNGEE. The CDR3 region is CASSEPTSGGNTGELFF. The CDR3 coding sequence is TGTGCCAGCAGCGAGCCCACTAGCGGGGGGAACACCGGGGAGCTGTTTTTT. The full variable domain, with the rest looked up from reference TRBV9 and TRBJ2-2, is DSGVTQTPKHLITATGQRVTLRCSPRSGDLSVYWYQQSLDQGLQFLIQYYNGEERAKGNILERFSAQQFPDLHSELNLSSLELGDSALYFCASSEPTSGGNTGELFFGEGSRLTVL.

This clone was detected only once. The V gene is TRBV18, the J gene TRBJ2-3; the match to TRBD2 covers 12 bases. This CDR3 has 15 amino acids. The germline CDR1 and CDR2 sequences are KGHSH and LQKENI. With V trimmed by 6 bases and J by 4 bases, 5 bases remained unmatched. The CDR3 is CASSRLAGEADTQYF. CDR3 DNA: TGTGCCAGCTCCCGACTAGCGGGGGAGGCAGATACGCAGTATTTT.

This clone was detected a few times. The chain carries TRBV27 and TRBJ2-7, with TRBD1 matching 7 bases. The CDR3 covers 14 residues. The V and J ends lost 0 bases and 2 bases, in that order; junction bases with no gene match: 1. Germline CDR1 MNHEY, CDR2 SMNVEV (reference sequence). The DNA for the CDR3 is TGTGCCAGCAGTTTATCGGGGACAGCCTACGAGCAGTACTTC. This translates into CASSLSGTAYEQYF.

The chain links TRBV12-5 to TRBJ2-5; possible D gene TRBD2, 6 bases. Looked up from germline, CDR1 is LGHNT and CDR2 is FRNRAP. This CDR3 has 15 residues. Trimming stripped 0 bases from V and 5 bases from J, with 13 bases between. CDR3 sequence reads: CASGLVAGGGETQYF. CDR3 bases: TGTGCTAGTGGTTTGGTGGCAGGTGGGGGGGAGACCCAGTACTTC.

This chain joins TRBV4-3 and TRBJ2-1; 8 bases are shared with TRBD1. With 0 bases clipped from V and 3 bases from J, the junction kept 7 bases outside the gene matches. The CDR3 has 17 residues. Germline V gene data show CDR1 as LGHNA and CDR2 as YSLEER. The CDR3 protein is CASSQEPGQAIYNEQFF. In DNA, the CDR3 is TGCGCCAGCAGCCAAGAGCCGGGACAGGCCATCTACAATGAGCAGTTCTTC.

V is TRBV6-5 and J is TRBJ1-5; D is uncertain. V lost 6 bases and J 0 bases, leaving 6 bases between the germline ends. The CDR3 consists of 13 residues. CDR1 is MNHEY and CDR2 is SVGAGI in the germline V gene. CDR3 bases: TGTGCCAGCAGCTATGGTAGCAATCAGCCCCAGCATTTT. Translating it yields CASSYGSNQPQHF.

As DNA, the CDR3 is TGCGCCAGCTTCGAAAACGGACAAACCACAGATACGCAGTATTTT. Protein: CASFENGQTTDTQYF. This sequence joins TRBV5-1 and TRBJ2-3; tentatively, D is TRBD1 (5 bases). This CDR3 contains 15 residues. The V gene's germline CDR1 is SGHRS and CDR2 YFSETQ. The V end lost 7 bases, the J end lost 2 bases, and 17 bases lay between the germline ends.